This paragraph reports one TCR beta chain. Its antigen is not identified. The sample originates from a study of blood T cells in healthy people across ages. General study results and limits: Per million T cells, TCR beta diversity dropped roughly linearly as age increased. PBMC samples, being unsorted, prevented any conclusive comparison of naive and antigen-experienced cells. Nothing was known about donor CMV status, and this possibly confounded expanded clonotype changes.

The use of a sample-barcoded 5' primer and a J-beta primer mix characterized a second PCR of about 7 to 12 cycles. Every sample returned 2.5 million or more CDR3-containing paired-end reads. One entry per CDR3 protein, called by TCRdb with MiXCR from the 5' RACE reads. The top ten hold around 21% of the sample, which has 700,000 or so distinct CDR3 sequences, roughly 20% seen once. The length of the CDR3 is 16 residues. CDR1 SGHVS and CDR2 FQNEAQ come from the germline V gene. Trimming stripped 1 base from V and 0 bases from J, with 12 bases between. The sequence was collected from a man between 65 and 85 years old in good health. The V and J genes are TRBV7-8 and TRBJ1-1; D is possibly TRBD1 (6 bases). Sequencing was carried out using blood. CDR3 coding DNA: TGTGCCAGCAGCTTAGTGGGGGCGAAAGTGAACACTGAAGCTTTCTTT. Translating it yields CASSLVGAKVNTEAFF.